This passage covers 19 T cell receptor beta chains from one sample sequenced in a study of sequential checkpoint blockade in melanoma. Repertoires were generated with immunoSEQ multiplex PCR, while TCRdb's copy carries only in-frame clones and drops some. Among 17,000 or so clones listed, about 67% were seen once. This sample's treatment: randomized to nivolumab then ipilimumab (arm A) or the reverse (arm B). Sample: CD8+ T cells sorted from blood (inferred from file names), taken from a patient given nivolumab and ipilimumab in sequence. The source is a human donor with melanoma.

The rearrangement joins TRBV6-6 to TRBJ2-7; 9 nucleotides agree with TRBD1. This CDR3 region has 15 residues. CDR1 and CDR2 from the germline V gene are MNHNY and SVGAGI (reference sequence). V was pared by 6 bases and J by 0 bases, with 6 bases of the junction left unmatched. The DNA of the CDR3 is TGTGCCAGCAGGGGGGACAGGGCTAGCTCCTACGAGCAGTACGTC. Its translation is CASRGDRASSYEQYV.

The chain is built from TRBV9 and TRBJ1-2, with D unclear. Trimming cost V 0 bases and J 4 bases, with 4 bases left between them. The CDR3 is 12 residues long. Germline CDR1 is SGDLS and CDR2 is YYNGEE. CDR3 in amino acids: CASSVGGYGYTF. Written as DNA, the CDR3 is TGTGCCAGCAGCGTAGGCGGCTATGGCTACACCTTC.

J is TRBJ2-2 and V is TRBV11-2; 8 bases fit TRBD2. The CDR3 runs to 16 residues. J was trimmed by 4 bases and V by 1 base; bases with no gene match: 5. Germline V lookup: CDR1 SGHAT, CDR2 FQNNGV. This CDR3 reads CASSLAGGVSTGELFF. The CDR3 DNA sequence: TGTGCCAGCAGCTTAGCGGGAGGGGTATCCACCGGGGAGCTGTTTTTT. Looking up the rest from reference TRBV11-2 and TRBJ2-2 gives the full variable domain: EAGVAQSPRYKIIEKRQSVAFWCNPISGHATLYWYQQILGQGPKLLIQFQNNGVVDDSQLPKDRFSAERLKGVDSTLKIQPAKLEDSAVYLCASSLAGGVSTGELFFGEGSRLTVL.

The CDR3, as DNA: TGTGCCACGGTACGACAGAACACTGAAGCTTTCTTT. It is translated as CATVRQNTEAFF. The V and J genes are TRBV6-1 and TRBJ1-1; no clear D gene. The germline V gene encodes CDR1 MNHNS and CDR2 SASEGT. V gave up 10 bases and J gave up 1 base, with 10 bases separating them. The CDR3 is made up of 12 amino acids.

CDR3: CASRPAGSSYEQYV. As DNA, the CDR3 is TGTGCCAGCAGACCAGCGGGCAGCTCCTACGAGCAGTACGTC. The chain couples TRBV5-6 to TRBJ2-7, with D possibly TRBD2 on 6 matching bases. Trimming removed 5 bases at V and 0 bases at J, with 12 bases between. The CDR3 spans 14 residues. The V gene's germline CDR1 is SGHDT and CDR2 YYEEEE.

CDR3 DNA sequence: TGCGCCAGCAGCCAATGGGTTGGCGGCAATGAGCAGTTCTTC. It translates to CASSQWVGGNEQFF. The chain has TRBV4-1 and TRBJ2-1; no reliable D call. The ends were cut back, 2 bases at V and 6 bases at J, with 11 bases in the middle. The CDR3 totals 14 residues. The germline CDR1 and CDR2 sequences are MGHRA and YSYEKL.

This clone was seen only once. V gene TRBV7-9 combines with J gene TRBJ2-1, with D possibly being TRBD2 (6 bases). The length of the CDR3 is 15 residues. V was clipped by 5 bases and J by 7 bases, with 18 bases between them. Germline V gene sequence: CDR1 SEHNR, CDR2 FQNEAQ (reference sequence). The CDR3 loop reads CASSGGTGRRNEQFF. CDR3 DNA sequence: TGTGCCAGCAGCGGGGGGACTGGACGGCGAAATGAGCAGTTCTTC. The full variable domain, its missing parts supplied by reference TRBV7-9 and TRBJ2-1, is DTGVSQNPRHKITKRGQNVTFRCDPISEHNRLYWYRQTLGQGPEFLTYFQNEAQLEKSRLLSDRFSAERPKGSFSTLEIQRTEQGDSAMYLCASSGGTGRRNEQFFGPGTRLTVL.

In its sample, this clone was seen once. J is TRBJ2-3 and V is TRBV7-9; 8 bases line up with TRBD1. The CDR3 covers 15 residues. The V segment lost 5 bases and the J segment 3 bases; nucleotides outside the gene matches: 7. CDR1 is SEHNR and CDR2 is FQNEAQ in the germline V gene (reference sequence). CDR3 nucleotide sequence: TGTGCCAGCAGCCCCTGGACAGGGATGACAGATACGCAGTATTTT. It encodes CASSPWTGMTDTQYF.

This chain uses TRBV11-2 with TRBJ2-5, with D maybe TRBD1 (5 bases). With 3 bases removed from V and 6 bases from J, the gap between germline ends came to 8 bases. CDR3 length: 12 residues. CDR1 SGHAT and CDR2 FQNNGV come from the germline V gene. The CDR3 sequence: CASSFRDQTQYF. CDR3 nucleotides: TGTGCCAGCAGCTTCAGGGATCAGACCCAGTACTTC.

The rearrangement joins TRBV12-1 to TRBJ2-3; TRBD2, the table's D call, lacks a check against the DNA. TRBV12-1 is annotated as a pseudogene. The length of the CDR3 is 14 residues. The CDR3 region has the DNA TGTGCCACCCCACGGGTGCGGAGCACAGATACGCAGTATTTT. Its translation is CATPRVRSTDTQYF.

The chain combines TRBV5-4 with TRBJ1-4; weak D call: TRBD1 (5 bases). Trimming removed 8 bases at V and 4 bases at J, with 9 bases between. There are 12 residues in the CDR3. Looked up from germline, CDR1 is SGHNT and CDR2 is YYREEE (reference sequence). The CDR3 here is CASTGLNEKLFF. The CDR3, as DNA: TGTGCCAGTACAGGTCTTAATGAAAAACTGTTTTTT. Full variable domain (remainder filled in from reference TRBV5-4 and TRBJ1-4): ETGVTQSPTHLIKTRGQQVTLRCSSQSGHNTVSWYQQALGQGPQFIFQYYREEENGRGNFPPRFSGLQFPNYSSELNVNALELDDSALYLCASTGLNEKLFFGSGTQLSVL.

Many counts were recorded for this clone. The chain employs TRBV7-6 and TRBJ1-2; no clear D. Germline lookup yields CDR1 SGHVS and CDR2 FNYEAQ. Trimming pared 0 bases from V and 8 bases from J, leaving 10 bases between. The CDR3 covers 13 residues. The chain's CDR3 is CASSLALAQGYTF. In DNA form, the CDR3 reads TGTGCCAGCAGCTTAGCTTTGGCCCAGGGCTACACCTTC.

The gene calls are TRBV4-3 and TRBJ1-5; possible D gene TRBD1, 6 bases. The ends were cut back, 2 bases at V and 1 base at J, with 12 bases in the middle. CDR1 LGHNA and CDR2 YSLEER come from the germline V gene. This CDR3 spans 16 amino acids. CDR3 DNA sequence: TGCGCCAGCAGCCAATCTGGGGGCGCGAGCAATCAGCCCCAGCATTTT. This encodes CASSQSGGASNQPQHF.

The CDR3 DNA reads TGTGCCAGCAGCCTCCGACTCGACGAGCAGTACTTC. This gives the protein CASSLRLDEQYF. This chain joins TRBV16 and TRBJ2-7; D is unclear. From germline, CDR1 is KGHSY and CDR2 FQNENV. The CDR3 contains 12 residues. Trimming took 4 bases from V and 5 from J, leaving 9 bases between them.

This chain links TRBV21-1 with TRBJ2-2; TRBD2 was called by the table and not checked on the DNA. TRBV21-1 is a recognized pseudogene. The CDR3 length is 14 residues. The CDR3 is CASSKTPGTGELFF. The CDR3 coding sequence is TGTGCCAGCAGCAAGACCCCGGGGACCGGGGAGCTGTTTTTT.

The chain recombines TRBV7-6 with TRBJ2-7; 10 bases map to TRBD2. In germline, CDR1 is SGHVS, CDR2 FNYEAQ. The CDR3 is made up of 12 amino acids. The V gene end was trimmed by 5 bases and the J gene end by 10 bases; junction bases not matched to a gene: 5. The CDR3 bases are TGTGCCAGCAGCCCCAGCGGGGGGGAACAGTACTTC. It is translated as CASSPSGGEQYF.

This clone was observed a few times. This chain connects TRBV7-2 to TRBJ1-2; D unresolved. Trimming removed 5 bases from V and 8 bases from J, with 15 bases in between. This CDR3 region has 13 residues. Germline V gene data show CDR1 as SGHTA and CDR2 as FQGNSA. The CDR3 DNA is TGTGCCAGCAGCACAGCTCCGTCGAACGGCTACACCTTC. Its protein product is CASSTAPSNGYTF. The entire variable domain, with the rest obtained from reference TRBV7-2 and TRBJ1-2, is as follows: GAGVSQSPSNKVTEKGKDVELRCDPISGHTALYWYRQSLGQGLEFLIYFQGNSAPDKSGLPSDRFSAERTGGSVSTLTIQRTQQEDSAVYLCASSTAPSNGYTFGSGTRLTVV.

By sample share, this clone is medium-sized. CDR3 residues: CATSRQGGNQPQHF. The CDR3 DNA reads TGTGCCACCAGCAGACAGGGTGGAAATCAGCCCCAGCATTTT. The chain is built from TRBV15 and TRBJ1-5; the D gene is possibly TRBD1 (5 bases). Trimming removed 2 bases at V and 4 bases at J, with 9 bases between. The CDR3 extends over 14 amino acids. Per germline, CDR1 LNHNV and CDR2 YYDKDF (reference sequence).

The chain uses TRBV27 and TRBJ1-4; 9 nucleotides align to TRBD1. CDR3 length: 15 residues. With V trimmed by 4 bases and J by 8 bases, 8 bases remained unmatched. Germline V CDR1 and CDR2: MNHEY, SMNVEV (reference sequence). The CDR3 here is CASSSLDRGVEKLFF. The CDR3 DNA reads TGTGCCAGCAGTTCCCTCGACAGGGGGGTGGAAAAACTGTTTTTT. Variable domain in full (rest from reference TRBV27 and TRBJ1-4): EAQVTQNPRYLITVTGKKLTVTCSQNMNHEYMSWYRQDPGLGLRQIYYSMNVEVTDKGDVPEGYKVSRKEKRNFPLILESPSPNQTSLYFCASSSLDRGVEKLFFGSGTQLSVL.